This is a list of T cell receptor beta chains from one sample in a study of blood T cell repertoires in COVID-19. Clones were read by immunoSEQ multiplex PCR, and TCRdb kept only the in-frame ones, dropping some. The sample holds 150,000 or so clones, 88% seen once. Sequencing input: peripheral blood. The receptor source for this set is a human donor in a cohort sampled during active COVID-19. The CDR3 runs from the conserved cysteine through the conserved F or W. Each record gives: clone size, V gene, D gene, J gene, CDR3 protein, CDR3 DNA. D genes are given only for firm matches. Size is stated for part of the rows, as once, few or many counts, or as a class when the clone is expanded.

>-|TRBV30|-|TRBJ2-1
CAWNAGPYNEQFF
TGTGCCTGGAATGCGGGGCCATACAATGAGCAGTTCTTC
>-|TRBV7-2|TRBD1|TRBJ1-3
CASSTGQGPYSGNTIYF
TGTGCCAGCAGTACGGGACAGGGCCCCTACTCTGGAAACACCATATATTTT
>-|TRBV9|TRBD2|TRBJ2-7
CASSVGWGGYEQYF
TGTGCCAGCAGCGTAGGTTGGGGGGGATACGAGCAGTACTTC
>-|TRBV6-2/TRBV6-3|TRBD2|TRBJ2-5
CASSVRDYPSQPQETQYF
TGTGCCAGCAGTGTAAGGGACTACCCATCCCAGCCACAAGAGACCCAGTACTTC
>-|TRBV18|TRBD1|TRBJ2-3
CASSPRTGADTQYF
TGTGCCAGCTCACCCCGGACAGGGGCCGATACGCAGTATTTT
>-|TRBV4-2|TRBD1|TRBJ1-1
CASSTRTGGTEAFF
TGTGCCAGCAGCACCCGGACAGGGGGGACTGAAGCTTTCTTT
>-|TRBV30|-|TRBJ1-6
CAWNRLGPYNSPLHF
TGTGCCTGGAACAGACTAGGCCCCTATAATTCACCCCTCCACTTT
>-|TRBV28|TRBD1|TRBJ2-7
CASYRDRNSYEQYF
TGTGCCAGTTACCGGGACAGGAACTCCTACGAGCAGTACTTC
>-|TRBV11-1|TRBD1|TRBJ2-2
CASSLWGQGFAGELFF
TGTGCCAGCAGCTTATGGGGACAGGGATTCGCCGGGGAGCTGTTTTTT
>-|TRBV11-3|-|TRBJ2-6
CASSPFSGANVLTF
TGTGCCAGCAGCCCATTTTCTGGGGCCAACGTCCTGACTTTC
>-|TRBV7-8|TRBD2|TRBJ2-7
CASSATSGRAGEQYF
TGTGCCAGCAGCGCGACTAGCGGGAGGGCGGGGGAGCAGTACTTC
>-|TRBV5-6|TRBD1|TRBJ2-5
CASSFGTGGAQTQYF
TGTGCCAGCAGCTTCGGGACAGGGGGCGCACAGACCCAGTACTTC
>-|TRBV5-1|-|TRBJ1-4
CASSRQGRSNEKLFF
TGCGCCAGCAGCCGCCAGGGGCGGAGTAATGAAAAACTGTTTTTT
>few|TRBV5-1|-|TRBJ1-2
CASSPETVYYGYTF
TGCGCCAGCAGCCCAGAGACAGTCTACTATGGCTACACCTTC
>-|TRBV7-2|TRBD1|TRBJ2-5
CASSRGQGRQETQYF
TGTGCCAGCAGCCGTGGACAGGGCAGGCAAGAGACCCAGTACTTC